Below are 15 T cell receptor beta chains sequenced from a single sample in a study of T cell changes during pregnancy in multiple sclerosis. Using immunoSEQ multiplex PCR, the repertoire was profiled, and TCRdb retains in-frame clones only, with some absent. The sample gives some 87,000 clones, approximately 92% of which show up once; more than 2.5% is in the top ten. Sequences were derived from peripheral blood, sampled in the first trimester of pregnancy. All receptors come from a female donor with multiple sclerosis, enrolled in a pregnancy study.

CDR3 sequence (DNA): TGTGCCTGGAGTGTGGGCAGGGTCCACGAGCAGTACTTC. The encoded protein is CAWSVGRVHEQYF. The chain recombines TRBV30 with TRBJ2-7; tentative D call: TRBD1 (5 bases). The germline V gene has CDR1 GTSNPN and CDR2 SVGIG (reference sequence). The V end lost 0 bases, the J end lost 5 bases, and 11 bases lay between the germline ends. The length of the CDR3 is 13 residues.

The rearrangement links TRBV18 to TRBJ1-2; perhaps TRBD1 as D (6 bases). CDR3 size: 15 residues. The germline CDR1 and CDR2 sequences are KGHSH and LQKENI. Trimming shortened V by 4 bases and J by 5 bases, and 17 bases separated the two germline ends. CDR3 sequence (DNA): TGTGCCAGCTCACGTATCGGACAGCCTGAATATGGCTACACCTTC. This codes for CASSRIGQPEYGYTF.

The V and J genes are TRBV9 and TRBJ2-1; D may be TRBD2 (6 bases). Deletions cut 1 base from V and 0 bases from J, with 8 bases between. CDR3 size: 15 residues. The germline V gene has CDR1 SGDLS and CDR2 YYNGEE. The CDR3: CASSVWRGSYNEQFF. The CDR3 coding sequence is TGTGCCAGCAGCGTATGGAGGGGCTCCTACAATGAGCAGTTCTTC.

V and J are TRBV7-9 and TRBJ2-7, with D perhaps matching TRBD1 (5 bases). Trimming shortened V by 4 bases and J by 1 base, and 11 bases separated the two germline ends. CDR3 length equals 14 residues. Germline loops: CDR1 SEHNR, CDR2 FQNEAQ (reference sequence). CDR3 bases: TGTGCCAGCAGCTCTCGGACAAGATCCTACGAGCAGTACTTC. It encodes CASSSRTRSYEQYF.

The V call is TRBV18, the J call TRBJ2-1, with 10 bases identical to TRBD2. The length of the CDR3 is 16 residues. Germline V lookup: CDR1 KGHSH, CDR2 LQKENI. Trimming at V came to 1 base and at J to 7 bases, leaving 7 bases not matched to a gene. CDR3 DNA: TGTGCCAGCTCACCACTAGCGGGAGGCCAAAATAATGAGCAGTTCTTC. It codes for CASSPLAGGQNNEQFF.

The chain combines TRBV5-1 with TRBJ2-3, with TRBD2 matching 12 bases. The CDR3 runs 16 residues. V shed 1 base, J shed 3 bases, and the junction held 3 bases outside the gene matches. Germline values: CDR1 SGHRS, CDR2 YFSETQ. The CDR3 bases are TGCGCCAGCAGCTTGACGACTAGCGGGAGAACAGATACGCAGTATTTT. Translated, it gives CASSLTTSGRTDTQYF. The whole variable domain, remainder taken from reference TRBV5-1 and TRBJ2-3, is KAGVTQTPRYLIKTRGQQVTLSCSPISGHRSVSWYQQTPGQGLQFLFEYFSETQRNKGNFPGRFSGRQFSNSRSEMNVSTLELGDSALYLCASSLTTSGRTDTQYFGPGTRLTVL.

Here the CDR3 DNA reads TGCGCCAGCAGGCGATCCGGAGCCTACGAGCAGTACTTC. This sequence encodes CASRRSGAYEQYF. V is TRBV5-1 and J is TRBJ2-7, with D unclear. Between the trimmed V and J ends, which lost 5 bases and 2 bases, there was a span of 11 bases. Germline loops: CDR1 SGHRS, CDR2 YFSETQ. CDR3 length: 13 residues.

The rearrangement joins TRBV11-2 to TRBJ1-2, with D unclear. The ends were cut back, 0 bases at V and 1 base at J, with 9 bases in the middle. The CDR3 has 15 residues. CDR1 and CDR2 from the germline V gene are SGHAT and FQNNGV. CDR3 sequence: CASSLEYGSNYGYTF. CDR3 nucleotide sequence: TGTGCCAGCAGCTTAGAATATGGGAGTAACTATGGCTACACCTTC. The full variable domain, its missing parts supplied by reference TRBV11-2 and TRBJ1-2, is EAGVAQSPRYKIIEKRQSVAFWCNPISGHATLYWYQQILGQGPKLLIQFQNNGVVDDSQLPKDRFSAERLKGVDSTLKIQPAKLEDSAVYLCASSLEYGSNYGYTFGSGTRLTVV.

V usage is TRBV4-2 and J usage is TRBJ2-2; D is possibly TRBD2 (5 bases). Germline V gene data show CDR1 as LGHNA and CDR2 as YNFKEQ. The CDR3 runs to 16 residues. With 4 bases removed from V and 0 bases from J, the gap between germline ends came to 12 bases. The CDR3, as DNA: TGTGCCAGCAGCCCCCGGGCGACTACGAACACCGGGGAGCTGTTTTTT. Amino acid sequence: CASSPRATTNTGELFF.

The chain combines TRBV7-3 with TRBJ2-1; TRBD2 aligns across 11 bases. V lost 5 bases to trimming and J lost 9 bases; unmatched junction nucleotides: 9. CDR1 is SGHTA and CDR2 is FQGTGA in the germline V gene. The CDR3 loop spans 15 amino acids. The CDR3 loop is CASSPPGTSGSEQFF. The CDR3, as DNA: TGTGCCAGCAGCCCCCCCGGGACTAGCGGTAGTGAGCAGTTCTTC.

This chain uses TRBV19 with TRBJ2-1; 12 bases are shared with TRBD2. Germline CDR1 LNHDA, CDR2 SQIVND (reference sequence). The CDR3 extends over 13 amino acids. V lost 1 base, J lost 15 bases, and 4 bases stayed unmatched. The CDR3 loop is CASSIGTSGNGFF. CDR3 coding DNA: TGTGCCAGTAGTATAGGGACTAGCGGGAACGGGTTCTTC. Together with reference TRBV19 and TRBJ2-1, the CDR3 gives the full variable domain: DGGITQSPKYLFRKEGQNVTLSCEQNLNHDAMYWYRQDPGQGLRLIYYSQIVNDFQKGDIAEGYSVSREKKESFPLTVTSAQKNPTAFYLCASSIGTSGNGFFGPGTRLTVL.

The count of this clone is one. The chain combines TRBV6-1 with TRBJ1-2, with TRBD1 matching 11 bases. The V gene end was trimmed by 8 bases and the J gene end by 8 bases; junction bases not matched to a gene: 10. Germline values: CDR1 MNHNS, CDR2 SASEGT. There are 14 residues in the CDR3. CDR3 in amino acids: CASQGQGEVYGYTF. In DNA, the CDR3 is TGTGCCAGCCAGGGACAGGGGGAGGTGTACGGCTACACCTTC.

V is TRBV9 and J is TRBJ2-2; 8 bases fit TRBD1. Germline V gene lookup returns CDR1 SGDLS and CDR2 YYNGEE. The trim removed 7 bases at V and 2 bases at J, leaving 7 bases unmatched. This CDR3 has 15 amino acids. CDR3 loop: CASSGAGGNTGELFF. CDR3 in DNA: TGTGCCAGCTCGGGGGCAGGGGGCAACACCGGGGAGCTGTTTTTT.

This clone came up once. The CDR3 DNA is TGTGCCAGCCGGGGGGGATTAACTGGGTACGAGCAGTACTTC. Protein product: CASRGGLTGYEQYF. The J gene is TRBJ2-7, the V gene TRBV7-9, with TRBD2 matching over 8 bases. V gave up 8 bases and J gave up 4 bases; unmatched junction bases: 10. Germline CDR1 and CDR2: SEHNR and FQNEAQ (reference sequence). The CDR3 runs to 14 residues.

This clone has more than one count but fewer than ten. The chain couples TRBV7-2 to TRBJ1-5, with D hard to call. V shed 1 base and J shed 8 bases, with 15 bases lying between them. This CDR3 region has 15 residues. The germline V gene encodes CDR1 SGHTA and CDR2 FQGNSA. CDR3 in DNA: TGTGCCAGCAGCTTAGATAGCGTCCGTTCGGAGCCCCAGCATTTT. Translated: CASSLDSVRSEPQHF. The full variable domain, rest sourced from reference TRBV7-2 and TRBJ1-5, is GAGVSQSPSNKVTEKGKDVELRCDPISGHTALYWYRQSLGQGLEFLIYFQGNSAPDKSGLPSDRFSAERTGGSVSTLTIQRTQQEDSAVYLCASSLDSVRSEPQHFGDGTRLSIL.